This T cell receptor beta chain was profiled in a study of blood T cell repertoires in COVID-19. Study overall: Acute and convalescent COVID-19 samples came from the United States, Italy and Spain. PBMCs, B-cell-depleted T cells, or T cells were the source of the cDNA or gDNA that made up the material.

This clone was observed a few times. The cohort comprised adults aged roughly 18 to 95 years residing in under 25 US areas. Self-reported history from a screening survey and questionnaire set each donor's cohort. Generated by immunoSEQ multiplex PCR, the TCRdb table keeps only in-frame clones and is missing some. The sample lists approximately 160,000 clones, about 90% occurring once. The CDR3 totals 16 residues. Trimming removed 3 bases from V and 0 bases from J, with 14 bases in between. Germline CDR1 and CDR2: MDHEN and SYDVKM. The receptor's source is a woman aged 50 to 60 who had recovered from COVID-19. V is TRBV28 and J is TRBJ2-5, with D possibly TRBD1 on 5 matching bases. The sample taken for sequencing was PBMCs or T cells enriched from blood (not recorded which). The CDR3 DNA reads as TGTGCCAGCAGTTTGGGGCTGGGAACGTACCAAGAGACCCAGTACTTC. As protein: CASSLGLGTYQETQYF. The full variable domain, its missing parts supplied by reference TRBV28 and TRBJ2-5, is DVKVTQSSRYLVKRTGEKVFLECVQDMDHENMFWYRQDPGLGLRLIYFSYDVKMKEKGDIPEGYSVSREKKERFSLILESASTNQTSMYLCASSLGLGTYQETQYFGPGTRLLVL.